The entry below describes one T cell receptor (beta chain). TCRdb keeps only in-frame clones here, not all; method: immunoSEQ multiplex PCR. The sample lists about 170,000 clones, 75% to 95% occurring once. This sample was included in a study of control samples from healthy donors and cancer patients. The V end lost 2 bases, the J end lost 1 base, and 14 bases lay between the germline ends. The V gene's germline CDR1 is MNHEY and CDR2 SVGEGT. This CDR3 region has 16 residues. Sequencing was performed on blood. The clonotype comes from a woman aged 30 to 39 in good health. The gene calls are TRBV6-2 or TRBV6-3 and TRBJ1-1, with TRBD1 as a possible D gene (5 bases). The CDR3 DNA follows: TGTGCCAGCAGTTACCCCTCAGGGAAGGGGAACACTGAAGCTTTCTTT. Its protein is CASSYPSGKGNTEAFF.